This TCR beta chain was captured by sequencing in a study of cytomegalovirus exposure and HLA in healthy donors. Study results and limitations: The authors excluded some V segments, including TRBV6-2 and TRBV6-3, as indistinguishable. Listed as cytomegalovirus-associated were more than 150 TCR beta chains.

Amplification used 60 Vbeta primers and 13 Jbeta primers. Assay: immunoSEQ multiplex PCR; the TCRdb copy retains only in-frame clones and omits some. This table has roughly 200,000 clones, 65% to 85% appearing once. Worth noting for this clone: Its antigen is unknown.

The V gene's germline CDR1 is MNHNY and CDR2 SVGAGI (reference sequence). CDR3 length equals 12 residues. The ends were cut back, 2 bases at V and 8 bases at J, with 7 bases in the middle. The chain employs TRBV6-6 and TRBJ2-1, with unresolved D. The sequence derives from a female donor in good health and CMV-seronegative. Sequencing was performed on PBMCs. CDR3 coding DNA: TGTGCCAGCAGTTACCTACGGGATGAGCAGTTCTTC. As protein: CASSYLRDEQFF.